A single sample is the source of the 9 T cell receptor beta chains below, sequenced in a study of T cell clonality in common variable immunodeficiency. Assay: immunoSEQ multiplex PCR; the TCRdb copy retains only in-frame clones and omits some. The sample contains approximately 40,000 clones, none of them singletons. Sequenced input: peripheral blood mononuclear cells. Every receptor here comes from a person aged 18-69 years in good health.

The table lists this clone with a few counts. With a much larger clone just one base away, this may be a read error. The read halts 3 residues ahead of the CDR3 end, with the missing end drawn from the germline J gene. The chain links TRBV13 to TRBJ1-4; TRBD1 might be the D (6 bases). Germline CDR1 PRHDT, CDR2 FYEKMQ (reference sequence). The CDR3 runs to 18 residues. This CDR3 reads CASSPRTADLSGANVLFF. The DNA read from the CDR3 is TGTGCCAGCAGCCCCCGGACAGCTGACCTCTCTGGGGCCAACGTA.

At least ten counts were recorded for this clone. The read ends 3 residues before the CDR3 terminus; that terminus is restored from the germline J gene. The chain joins TRBV7-2 to TRBJ2-1; 8 nucleotides match TRBD1. Germline-derived CDR1 and CDR2 are SGHTA and FQGNSA. The CDR3 runs 14 residues. The J segment lost 7 bases and the V segment lost 4 bases, leaving 6 bases of the junction unmatched. Partial CDR3 DNA: TGTGCCAGCAGCTCAGGGACAGGAGGGAATGAG. Translation gives CASSSGTGGNE. The whole CDR3 protein is CASSSGTGGNEQFF.

This clone was observed many times. The read falls 3 residues short of the CDR3 end, and the missing part is taken from the germline J gene. The V gene is TRBV20-1, the J gene TRBJ2-1; TRBD2 matches 8 bases. The CDR3 length is 15 residues. V was clipped by 0 bases and J by 8 bases; unmatched bases: 9. From germline, CDR1 is DFQATT and CDR2 SNEGSKA (reference sequence). Incomplete CDR3 DNA: TGCAGTGCTAGAGATGCCCGTAGCGGGAAATATGAG. It is translated as CSARDARSGKYE. From start to end, the CDR3 is CSARDARSGKYEQFF.

This clone has only a few counts. The CDR3 end falls 3 residues outside the read, so it is completed with the germline J gene. The rearrangement uses TRBV7-9 and TRBJ1-2; D unclear. In germline, CDR1 is SEHNR, CDR2 FQNEAQ (reference sequence). The length of the CDR3 is 13 residues. Incomplete CDR3 DNA: TGTGCCAGCAGCCCACCTAGCTTCCACGAC. Protein sequence: CASSPPSFHD. The entire CDR3 sequence reads CASSPPSFHDYTF.

In its sample, this clone was seen a few times. From the germline J gene comes the end of the CDR3, since the read stops 3 residues before it. The chain carries TRBV7-9 and TRBJ1-2; TRBD1 might be the D (6 bases). Germline lookup yields CDR1 SEHNR and CDR2 FQNEAQ (reference sequence). The CDR3 is 14 amino acids. CDR3 sequence reads: CASSLELAGAAYTF. The part of the CDR3 DNA that was read is TGTGCCAGCAGCTTAGAACTAGCGGGGGCCGCC.

This clone was recorded many times. The read ends 3 residues shy of where the CDR3 ends; the end is completed using the germline J gene. V is TRBV29-1 and J is TRBJ2-5; 16 nucleotides align to TRBD2. The V gene end was trimmed by 8 bases and the J gene end by 5 bases; junction bases not matched to a gene: 11. This CDR3 spans 16 amino acids. In germline, CDR1 is SQVTM, CDR2 ANQGSEA. Partial CDR3 DNA: TGCAGCTCCGCAACGGGACTAGCGGGAGGGTGGGAGACC. Amino acids: CSSATGLAGGWET. In full, the CDR3 reads CSSATGLAGGWETQYF.

This clone was counted at least ten times. Read sequence stops 3 residues before the CDR3 end, and the germline J gene provides the missing end. The chain employs TRBV4-1 and TRBJ1-1; TRBD1 matches 7 bases. The CDR3 has 15 residues. The ends lost 0 bases at V and 3 bases at J; junction bases unmatched: 4. The germline gives CDR1 MGHRA, CDR2 YSYEKL. The CDR3 region is CASSQDRQGYTEAFF. CDR3 DNA (partial): TGCGCCAGCAGCCAAGATAGACAGGGCTACACTGAA.

This clone was detected many times. The CDR3 goes on 3 residues after the read ends, and that part is filled in from the germline J gene. The V call is TRBV7-8, the J call TRBJ1-5; D may be TRBD1 (6 bases). This CDR3 has 16 amino acids. Trimming stripped 1 base from V and 2 bases from J, with 12 bases between. Germline CDR1 reads SGHVS; CDR2 reads FQNEAQ. CDR3 DNA (partial): TGTGCCAGCAGCTTAGGAGGAGGGGGAGGCAATCAGCCC. Translating it yields CASSLGGGGGNQP. The whole CDR3 sequence is CASSLGGGGGNQPQHF. The variable domain in full, with the rest retrieved from reference TRBV7-8 and TRBJ1-5, is GAGVSQSPRYKVAKRGQDVALRCDPISGHVSLFWYQQALGQGPEFLTYFQNEAQLDKSGLPSDRFFAERPEGSVSTLKIQRTQQEDSAVYLCASSLGGGGGNQPQHFGDGTRLSIL.

This clone has a count of ten or more. The CDR3 extends 3 residues past the end of the read, so its final part is completed from the germline J gene. J is TRBJ2-1 and V is TRBV4-1; possible D gene TRBD2, 5 bases. Trimming shortened V by 3 bases and J by 0 bases, and 12 bases separated the two germline ends. This CDR3 is built from 16 residues. Looked up from germline, CDR1 is MGHRA and CDR2 is YSYEKL. The part of the CDR3 DNA that was read is TGCGCCAGCAGCCAGGTGGACTTATTCTCCTACAATGAG. It translates to CASSQVDLFSYNE. The full CDR3 protein reads CASSQVDLFSYNEQFF.